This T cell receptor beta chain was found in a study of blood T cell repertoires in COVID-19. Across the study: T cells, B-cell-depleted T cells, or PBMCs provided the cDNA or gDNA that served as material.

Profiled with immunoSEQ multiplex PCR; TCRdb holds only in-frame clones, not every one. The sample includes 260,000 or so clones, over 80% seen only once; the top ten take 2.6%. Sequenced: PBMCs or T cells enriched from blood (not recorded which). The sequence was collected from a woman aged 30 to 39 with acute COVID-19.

CDR3 coding DNA: TGTGCCAGCAGCTTGCGGTGGCGTCAGGGGGCGCATGGAACCTACGAGCAGTACTTC. Its translation: CASSLRWRQGAHGTYEQYF. The rearrangement uses TRBV5-8 and TRBJ2-7, with 8 bases aligning to TRBD1. Germline trimming cut 1 base from V and 2 bases from J; bases unmatched to any gene: 17. CDR3 length: 19 residues. Germline V gene data show CDR1 as SGHTS and CDR2 as YDEGEE.